This T cell receptor (beta chain) is from a study of blood T cells in healthy people across ages. For the second PCR, which ran for 7 to 11 cycles, a sample-barcoded 5' primer and a J-beta primer mix were used. Tags on each cDNA molecule came from a template-switch adaptor with 12 random nucleotides. Each CDR3 protein is one row after TCRdb ran MiXCR on the 5' RACE reads. The sample carries roughly 550,000 distinct CDR3 sequences, 24% recorded once. This clonotype was detected only once. These data also featured in a second study, about T cells of mothers and their children.

This TCR was sampled from a boy aged 10-17 years in good health. The sequencing input was blood.

This CDR3 is CASNAVVGYGYTF. CDR3 DNA sequence: TGTGCCAGCAATGCGGTCGTTGGCTATGGCTACACCTTC. The chain links TRBV28 to TRBJ1-2; D gene uncertain. Germline CDR1 and CDR2: MDHEN and SYDVKM. Trimming stripped 7 bases from V and 4 bases from J, with 13 bases between. The CDR3 has 13 amino acids.